These 17 T cell receptor beta chains share one sample of origin, sequenced in a study. TCRdb re-called the RT-PCR reads with MiXCR, one entry per CDR3 protein. This repertoire shows fewer than 800,000 distinct CDR3 sequences, 13% to 15% found once; its top ten account for just over 3.5%. Specimen: memory CD4+ T cells from blood. These receptors were taken from a female donor in good health, serving as a healthy control.

This clonotype has just a few counts. V and J are TRBV15 and TRBJ1-1, with D possibly being TRBD1 (6 bases). Germline lookup yields CDR1 LNHNV and CDR2 YYDKDF (reference sequence). The CDR3 has 13 amino acids. The germline V and J ends were trimmed by 7 bases and 6 bases, with 15 bases remaining between them. The CDR3 spells CATTGQFPAEAFF. In DNA, the CDR3 is TGTGCCACCACCGGACAGTTCCCTGCTGAAGCTTTCTTT. The entire variable domain, with the rest obtained from reference TRBV15 and TRBJ1-1, is as follows: DAMVIQNPRYQVTQFGKPVTLSCSQTLNHNVMYWYQQKSSQAPKLLFHYYDKDFNNEADTPDNFQSRRPNTSFCFLDIRSPGLGDTAMYLCATTGQFPAEAFFGQGTRLTVV.

This chain joins TRBV19 and TRBJ1-1; D may be TRBD1 (6 bases). This CDR3 is built from 15 residues. V was pared by 8 bases and J by 4 bases, with 20 bases between. Germline values: CDR1 LNHDA, CDR2 SQIVND (reference sequence). In nucleotides, the CDR3 is TGTGCCAGTCGATGGGGCGGGGGGCGAAGCACTGAAGCTTTCTTT. Protein: CASRWGGGRSTEAFF.

J is TRBJ1-6 and V is TRBV25-1; the D gene is possibly TRBD1 (6 bases). CDR1 is MGHDK, CDR2 SYGVNS, per germline. Trimming shortened V by 6 bases and J by 10 bases, and 16 bases separated the two germline ends. The CDR3 runs 14 residues. The CDR3 protein is CASSLGGVESPLHF. The CDR3, as DNA: TGTGCCAGCAGCCTAGGGGGGGTAGAATCACCCCTCCACTTT.

This clonotype was counted a few times. The chain uses TRBV18 and TRBJ2-3; 7 positions match TRBD1. The CDR3 sequence is 14 residues long. Per germline, CDR1 KGHSH and CDR2 LQKENI. Trimming at V came to 3 bases and at J to 4 bases, leaving 4 bases not matched to a gene. CDR3 amino acids: CASSPRQGSDTQYF. CDR3 nucleotide sequence: TGTGCCAGCTCACCGCGACAGGGATCAGATACGCAGTATTTT.

This clonotype was seen more than once but under ten times. V and J are TRBV10-3 and TRBJ1-4, with 8 bases identical to TRBD1. The germline gives CDR1 ENHRY, CDR2 SYGVKD. The CDR3 is 17 residues long. V dropped 0 bases and J dropped 7; count of bases not matched to a gene: 10. CDR3 protein: CAISESTRDRPGEKLFF. The DNA for the CDR3 is TGTGCCATCAGTGAGTCGACTCGGGACAGGCCCGGTGAAAAACTGTTTTTT.

The V and J genes are TRBV7-3 and TRBJ1-2; D unclear. V lost 3 bases and J 8 bases, leaving 13 bases between the germline ends. The CDR3 spans 13 residues. Germline assignment: CDR1 SGHTA and CDR2 FQGTGA. The CDR3 spells CASSFSTLGGYTF. As DNA, the CDR3 is TGTGCCAGCAGCTTTTCCACACTGGGCGGCTACACCTTC.

This clonotype has just a few counts. The gene calls are TRBV6-2 or TRBV6-3 and TRBJ2-1, with 8 nucleotides matching TRBD2. This CDR3 comprises 15 residues. The V gene's germline CDR1 is MNHEY and CDR2 SVGEGT. Trimming removed 2 bases from V and 2 bases from J; junction bases left unmatched: 2. CDR3 residues: CASSYDGGAYNEQFF. CDR3 bases: TGTGCCAGCAGTTACGACGGGGGGGCCTACAATGAGCAGTTCTTC.

This clonotype was detected only a few times. The chain recombines TRBV7-8 with TRBJ2-1; the D is unclear. This CDR3 is built from 12 residues. Germline CDR1 reads SGHVS; CDR2 reads FQNEAQ. V was cut by 1 base and J by 11 bases, with 9 bases left in between. CDR3 DNA: TGTGCCAGCAGCTTAGGCACCGCCCAGCAGTTCTTC. This encodes CASSLGTAQQFF.

The chain links TRBV28 to TRBJ1-4; TRBD1 might be the D (6 bases). This CDR3 region has 15 residues. Germline-derived CDR1 and CDR2 are MDHEN and SYDVKM. V was pared by 6 bases and J by 10 bases, with 21 bases between. DNA for the CDR3: TGTGCCAGCAGGACTGGGGGCACCGGAGGAGGAAAACTGTTTTTT. Residues: CASRTGGTGGGKLFF.

This clonotype appeared a few times. The chain recombines TRBV28 with TRBJ2-7; possibly TRBD2 for D (5 bases). CDR1 is MDHEN, CDR2 SYDVKM, per germline. V shed 2 bases and J shed 0 bases, with 8 bases lying between them. The CDR3 spans 14 residues. CDR3 in DNA: TGTGCCAGCAGTTTAGACTACAACTCCTACGAGCAGTACTTC. It is translated as CASSLDYNSYEQYF.

The V gene is TRBV12-3 or TRBV12-4, the J gene TRBJ1-4; D perhaps matches TRBD1 (5 bases). CDR3 length equals 14 residues. Trimming shortened V by 6 bases and J by 7 bases, and 15 bases separated the two germline ends. CDR3 amino acids: CASRRPGGIEKLFF. The CDR3 region has the DNA TGTGCCAGCAGACGACCGGGGGGGATTGAAAAACTGTTTTTT.

V usage is TRBV20-1 and J usage is TRBJ2-5; the match to TRBD2 covers 11 bases. V shed 0 bases and J 8 bases; nucleotides not matched to a gene: 14. This CDR3 has 17 amino acids. Germline V CDR1 and CDR2: DFQATT, SNEGSKA (reference sequence). This CDR3 is CSARDVRAPGLAETQYF. The CDR3 nucleotides are TGCAGTGCTAGAGACGTCAGAGCACCGGGACTAGCGGAAACCCAGTACTTC.

In this sample, this clonotype turned up a few times. The chain couples TRBV20-1 to TRBJ2-2, with D hard to call. This CDR3 spans 14 amino acids. CDR1 DFQATT and CDR2 SNEGSKA come from the germline V gene (reference sequence). The V end was cut by 6 bases, the J end by 1 base, with 12 bases between. The CDR3 protein is CSAHGPQNTGELFF. CDR3 sequence (DNA): TGCAGTGCCCACGGGCCTCAGAACACCGGGGAGCTGTTTTTT.

This clonotype was recorded at least ten times. The V call is TRBV7-7, the J call TRBJ2-3, with 10 nucleotides matching TRBD2. J was trimmed by 4 bases and V by 5 bases; bases with no gene match: 3. Germline CDR1 reads SSHAT; CDR2 reads FNYEAQ (reference sequence). This CDR3 contains 14 residues. Written as DNA, the CDR3 is TGTGCCAGCAGCGCTAGCGGGAGAGCAGATACGCAGTATTTT. Translation: CASSASGRADTQYF. Supplemented by reference TRBV7-7 and TRBJ2-3, the full variable domain reads GAGVSQSPRYKVTKRGQDVTLRCDPISSHATLYWYQQALGQGPEFLTYFNYEAQPDKSGLPSDRFSAERPEGSISTLTIQRTEQRDSAMYRCASSASGRADTQYFGPGTRLTVL.

This chain joins TRBV9 and TRBJ2-1; D is uncertain. The CDR3 has 15 amino acids. Germline CDR1 SGDLS, CDR2 YYNGEE. V dropped 1 base and J dropped 4 bases, with 12 bases sitting between them. The CDR3 bases are TGTGCCAGCAGCGTATCGCTCGGGCTGTACAATGAGCAGTTCTTC. Its protein is CASSVSLGLYNEQFF.

In this sample, this clonotype turned up many times. The chain recombines TRBV6-6 with TRBJ1-5; 7 nucleotides align to TRBD1. V dropped 3 bases and J dropped 14; count of bases not matched to a gene: 7. This CDR3 spans 12 amino acids. Germline V gene sequence: CDR1 MNHNY, CDR2 SVGAGI (reference sequence). The CDR3 loop reads CASSYDREFEHF. Here the CDR3 DNA reads TGTGCCAGCAGTTATGACAGGGAATTTGAGCATTTT.

In this sample, this clonotype turned up a few times. The chain links TRBV5-1 to TRBJ2-3; D unresolved. The length of the CDR3 is 14 residues. V was pared by 4 bases and J by 6 bases, with 15 bases between. CDR1 and CDR2 from the germline V gene are SGHRS and YFSETQ. The CDR3 here is CASSTLDAGDTQYF. CDR3 DNA sequence: TGCGCCAGCAGCACCCTAGACGCAGGCGATACGCAGTATTTT.